The rows below give T cell receptor beta chains drawn from one sample of a study of T cell repertoires in cytomegalovirus infection. MiXCR, applied by TCRdb to the reads, yields one record per CDR3 protein. The sample lists under 350,000 distinct CDR3 sequences, about 9.1% occurring once. The specimen sequenced was PBMCs. The receptors derive from a human donor in good health (CMV status not recorded). Some clones in this sample may be carry-over from other donors' samples. Each CDR3 is given with its conserved first and last residue. D genes are given only for firm matches. Rows may omit the clone size; those that give it use once, few, many or a size class.

TRBJ2-1,TRBV18,NA,many,CASSPGRTNEQFF,TGTGCCAGCTCACCGGGCAGGACCAATGAGCAGTTCTTC
TRBJ1-1,TRBV18,NA,NA,CASSPQGIDTEAFF,TGTGCCAGCTCACCACAGGGAATAGACACTGAAGCTTTCTTT
TRBJ1-1,TRBV7-2,NA,NA,CASSLQGGITEAFF,TGTGCCAGCAGCTTACAGGGAGGAATCACTGAAGCTTTCTTT
TRBJ1-1,TRBV12-3/TRBV12-4,NA,many,CASSLGGKAEAFF,TGTGCCAGCAGTTTGGGGGGGAAGGCTGAAGCTTTCTTT
TRBJ1-1,TRBV29-1,TRBD1,NA,CSVMTGAMNTEAFF,TGCAGCGTTATGACAGGGGCCATGAACACTGAAGCTTTCTTT
TRBJ2-5,TRBV20-1,TRBD2,NA,CSASGGVMETQYF,TGCAGTGCCAGCGGGGGGGTAATGGAGACCCAGTACTTC
TRBJ1-1,TRBV11-3,NA,few,CASSLGYLTEAFF,TGTGCCAGCAGCTTAGGGTACCTCACTGAAGCTTTCTTT
TRBJ1-2,TRBV29-1,NA,NA,CSVGRVDGYTF,TGCAGCGTTGGCAGGGTAGATGGCTACACCTTC
TRBJ2-3,TRBV7-2,NA,many,CASSTGVVPRTYF,TGTGCCAGCAGCACAGGAGTAGTCCCCAGAACGTATTTT
TRBJ2-1,TRBV12-3/TRBV12-4,TRBD2,few,CASSGLATAISYNEQFF,TGTGCCAGCAGTGGACTAGCTACAGCCATCTCCTACAATGAGCAGTTCTTC
TRBJ1-1,TRBV7-3,NA,many,CASSLTERVSSTEAFF,TGTGCCAGCAGCTTAACGGAGAGGGTTTCGAGTACTGAAGCTTTCTTT
TRBJ2-5,TRBV12-3/TRBV12-4,TRBD1,NA,CASRRTGADQETQYF,TGTGCCAGCAGGAGGACAGGGGCGGACCAAGAGACCCAGTACTTC
TRBJ2-2,TRBV28,NA,many,CAMGHRHTGELFF,TGTGCTATGGGGCACAGACACACCGGGGAGCTGTTTTTT
TRBJ1-6,TRBV29-1,NA,few,CSVQGGGGSPLHF,TGCAGCGTCCAAGGCGGGGGGGGATCACCCCTCCACTTT
TRBJ1-3,TRBV29-1,NA,NA,CSVELGGTGNTIYF,TGCAGCGTTGAGCTAGGGGGTACTGGAAACACCATATATTTT
TRBJ1-6,TRBV6-1,TRBD1,many,CASSGKTGLRYSPLHF,TGTGCCAGCAGTGGAAAGACAGGGCTGAGGTATTCACCCCTCCACTTT
TRBJ2-5,TRBV7-6,NA,many,CASGGKTQYF,TGTGCCAGTGGAGGAAAGACCCAGTACTTC
TRBJ1-2,TRBV28,TRBD1,many,CASSSGQSYGYTF,TGTGCCAGCAGTTCGGGACAGAGCTATGGCTACACCTTC
TRBJ2-3,TRBV2,NA,many,CASSGGLASTDTQYF,TGTGCCAGCAGTGGGGGACTCGCTAGCACAGATACGCAGTATTTT
TRBJ1-4,TRBV28,NA,many,CASSLPQAGSEKLFF,TGTGCCAGCAGTTTACCCCAGGCAGGGAGTGAAAAACTGTTTTTT
TRBJ2-1,TRBV18,TRBD2,NA,CASSPSLAGGYNEQFF,TGTGCCAGCTCACCCTCCCTAGCGGGGGGCTACAATGAGCAGTTCTTC
TRBJ2-5,TRBV7-9,NA,many,CASSFFENTETQYF,TGTGCCAGCAGCTTTTTTGAGAATACCGAGACCCAGTACTTC
TRBJ2-2,TRBV28,NA,many,CASSPAPRQYQNWNTGELFF,TGTGCCAGCAGTCCAGCACCGCGACAGTATCAAAATTGGAACACCGGGGAGCTGTTTTTT
TRBJ1-1,TRBV14,NA,many,CASSYSQGTEAFF,TGTGCCAGCAGCTACTCTCAGGGAACTGAAGCTTTCTTT
TRBJ2-5,TRBV11-2,NA,many,CASSLMRRETQYF,TGTGCCAGCAGCTTAATGAGACGAGAGACCCAGTACTTC
TRBJ2-5,TRBV7-9,TRBD2,many,CASSLEMAGENQETQYF,TGTGCCAGCAGCTTAGAGATGGCGGGAGAGAACCAAGAGACCCAGTACTTC
TRBJ2-3,TRBV20-1,TRBD2,many,CSASQRGASGTTDTQYF,TGCAGTGCTAGCCAGAGAGGGGCTAGCGGGACCACAGATACGCAGTATTTT
TRBJ2-4,TRBV6-2/TRBV6-3,TRBD1,many,CASSYSGQAKNIQYF,TGTGCCAGCAGTTACTCAGGACAGGCAAAAAACATTCAGTACTTC
TRBJ2-4,TRBV20-1,TRBD2,NA,CSAGLAGMAKNIQYF,TGCAGTGCTGGACTAGCGGGGATGGCCAAAAACATTCAGTACTTC
TRBJ2-1,TRBV9,NA,NA,CASSGSAMEQFF,TGTGCCAGCAGCGGGTCGGCGATGGAGCAGTTCTTC
TRBJ1-5,TRBV7-2,NA,many,CASSQGRSDWTQHF,TGTGCCAGCAGCCAGGGACGGTCAGATTGGACCCAGCATTTT